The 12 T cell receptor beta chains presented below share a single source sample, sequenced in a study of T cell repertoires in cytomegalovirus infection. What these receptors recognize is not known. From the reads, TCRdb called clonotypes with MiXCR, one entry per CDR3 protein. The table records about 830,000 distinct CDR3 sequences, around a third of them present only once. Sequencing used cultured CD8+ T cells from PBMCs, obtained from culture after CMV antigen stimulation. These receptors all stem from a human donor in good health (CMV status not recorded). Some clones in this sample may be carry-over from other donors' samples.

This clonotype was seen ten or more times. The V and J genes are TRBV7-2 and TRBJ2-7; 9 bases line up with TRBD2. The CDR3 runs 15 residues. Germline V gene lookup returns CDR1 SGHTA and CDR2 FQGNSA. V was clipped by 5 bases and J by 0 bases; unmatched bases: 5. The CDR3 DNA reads TGTGCCAGCAGCCAGAGCGGGGGGAGCTCCTACGAGCAGTACGTC. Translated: CASSQSGGSSYEQYV.

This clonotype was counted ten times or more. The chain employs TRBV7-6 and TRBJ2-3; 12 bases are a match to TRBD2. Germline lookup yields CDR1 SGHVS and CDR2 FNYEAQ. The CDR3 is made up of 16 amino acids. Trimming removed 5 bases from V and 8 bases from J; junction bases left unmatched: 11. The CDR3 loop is CASSLRTSGALVTQYF. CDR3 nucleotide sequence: TGTGCCAGCAGCCTCCGGACTAGCGGGGCCCTAGTTACGCAGTATTTT.

CDR3 loop: CASSDTGGRQETQYF. CDR3 DNA: TGTGCCAGCAGCGATACAGGGGGTCGACAAGAGACCCAGTACTTC. V usage is TRBV7-3 and J usage is TRBJ2-5, with 8 bases aligning to TRBD1. The germline gives CDR1 SGHTA, CDR2 FQGTGA. After removal of 5 bases from V and 2 bases from J, the junction contained 7 bases not matched to a gene. The CDR3 is 15 residues long.

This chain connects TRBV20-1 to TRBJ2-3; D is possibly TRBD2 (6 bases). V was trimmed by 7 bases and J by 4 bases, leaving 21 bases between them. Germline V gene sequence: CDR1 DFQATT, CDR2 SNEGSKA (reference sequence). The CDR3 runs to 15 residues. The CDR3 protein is CSGRPFGLTADTQYF. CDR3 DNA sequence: TGCAGTGGTAGGCCCTTCGGACTAACGGCAGATACGCAGTATTTT.

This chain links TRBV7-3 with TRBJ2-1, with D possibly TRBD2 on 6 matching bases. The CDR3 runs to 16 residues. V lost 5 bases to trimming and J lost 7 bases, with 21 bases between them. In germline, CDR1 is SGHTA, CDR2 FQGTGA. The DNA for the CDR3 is TGTGCCAGCAGCCCAGGTGGGCTAGCGTCCTCGAATGAGCAGTTCTTC. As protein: CASSPGGLASSNEQFF.

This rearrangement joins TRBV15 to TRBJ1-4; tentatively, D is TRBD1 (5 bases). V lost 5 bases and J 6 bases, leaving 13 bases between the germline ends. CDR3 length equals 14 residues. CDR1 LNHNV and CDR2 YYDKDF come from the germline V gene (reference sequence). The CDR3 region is CATSLRGGDEKLFF. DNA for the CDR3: TGTGCCACCAGCCTTCGGGGGGGGGATGAAAAACTGTTTTTT.

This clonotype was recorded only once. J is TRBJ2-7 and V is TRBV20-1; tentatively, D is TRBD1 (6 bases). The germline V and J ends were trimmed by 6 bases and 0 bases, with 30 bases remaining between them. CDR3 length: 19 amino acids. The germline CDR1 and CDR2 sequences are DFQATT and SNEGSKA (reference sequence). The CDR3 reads CSARPVGALGGPFSYEQYF. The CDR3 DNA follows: TGCAGTGCACGGCCGGTGGGGGCCCTCGGAGGCCCCTTCTCCTACGAGCAGTACTTC.

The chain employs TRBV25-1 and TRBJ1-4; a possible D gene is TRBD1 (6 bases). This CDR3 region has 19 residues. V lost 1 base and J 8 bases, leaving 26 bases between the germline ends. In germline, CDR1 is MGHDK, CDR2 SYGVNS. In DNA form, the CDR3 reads TGTGCCAGCAGTGAATGGAGGGGTGCGACGAGGGGAGGGGGAGAAAAACTGTTTTTT. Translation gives CASSEWRGATRGGGEKLFF. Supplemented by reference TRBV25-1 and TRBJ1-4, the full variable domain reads EADIYQTPRYLVIGTGKKITLECSQTMGHDKMYWYQQDPGMELHLIHYSYGVNSTEKGDLSSESTVSRIRTEHFPLTLESARPSHTSQYLCASSEWRGATRGGGEKLFFGSGTQLSVL.

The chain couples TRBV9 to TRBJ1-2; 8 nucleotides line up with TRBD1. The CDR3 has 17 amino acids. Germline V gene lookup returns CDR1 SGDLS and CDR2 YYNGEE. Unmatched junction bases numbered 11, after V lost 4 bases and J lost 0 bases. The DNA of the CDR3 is TGTGCCAGCAGCCCCCCCGGGACAGGAGCCTCTAACTATGGCTACACCTTC. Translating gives CASSPPGTGASNYGYTF.

CDR3 DNA sequence: TGTGCCAGCAGTTACTCAGGCAGGGCCTGGGAGCAGTACGTC. Translating gives CASSYSGRAWEQYV. The rearrangement links TRBV6-2 or TRBV6-3 to TRBJ2-7, with D perhaps matching TRBD1 (5 bases). Germline CDR1 and CDR2: MNHEY and SVGEGT. V lost 0 bases and J 7 bases, leaving 13 bases between the germline ends. CDR3 size: 14 residues.

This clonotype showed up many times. The CDR3 DNA follows: TGTGCCAGCCGGCCTAGCGGGGGATCCACAGATACGCAGTATTTT. Translation: CASRPSGGSTDTQYF. The chain employs TRBV12-3 or TRBV12-4 and TRBJ2-3; 10 bases match TRBD2. CDR3 length: 15 amino acids. With 8 bases clipped from V and 2 bases from J, the junction kept 7 bases outside the gene matches.

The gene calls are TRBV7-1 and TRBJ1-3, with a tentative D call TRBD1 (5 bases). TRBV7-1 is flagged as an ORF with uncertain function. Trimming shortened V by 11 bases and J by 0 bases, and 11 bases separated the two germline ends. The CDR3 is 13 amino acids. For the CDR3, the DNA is TGTGCCCTAGAGGGGTTCTCTGGAAACACCATATATTTT. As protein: CALEGFSGNTIYF.